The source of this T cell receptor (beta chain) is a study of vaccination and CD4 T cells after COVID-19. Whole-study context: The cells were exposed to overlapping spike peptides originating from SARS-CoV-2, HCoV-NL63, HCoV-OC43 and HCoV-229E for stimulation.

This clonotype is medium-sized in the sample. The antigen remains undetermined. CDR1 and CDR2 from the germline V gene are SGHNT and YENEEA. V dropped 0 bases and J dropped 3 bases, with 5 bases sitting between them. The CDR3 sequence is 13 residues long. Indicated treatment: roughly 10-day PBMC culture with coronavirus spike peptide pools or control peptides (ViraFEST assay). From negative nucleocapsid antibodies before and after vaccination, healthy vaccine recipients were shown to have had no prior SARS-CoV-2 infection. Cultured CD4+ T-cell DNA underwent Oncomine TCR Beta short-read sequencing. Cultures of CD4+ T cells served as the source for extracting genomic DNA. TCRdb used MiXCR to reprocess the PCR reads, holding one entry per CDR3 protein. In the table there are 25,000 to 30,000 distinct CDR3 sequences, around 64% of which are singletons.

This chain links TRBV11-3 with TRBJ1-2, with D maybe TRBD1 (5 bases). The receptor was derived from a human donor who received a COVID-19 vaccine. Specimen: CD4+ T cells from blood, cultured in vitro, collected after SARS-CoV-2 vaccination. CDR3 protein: CASSLDRDYGYTF. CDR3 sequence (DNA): TGTGCCAGCAGCTTAGACAGGGACTATGGCTACACCTTC.